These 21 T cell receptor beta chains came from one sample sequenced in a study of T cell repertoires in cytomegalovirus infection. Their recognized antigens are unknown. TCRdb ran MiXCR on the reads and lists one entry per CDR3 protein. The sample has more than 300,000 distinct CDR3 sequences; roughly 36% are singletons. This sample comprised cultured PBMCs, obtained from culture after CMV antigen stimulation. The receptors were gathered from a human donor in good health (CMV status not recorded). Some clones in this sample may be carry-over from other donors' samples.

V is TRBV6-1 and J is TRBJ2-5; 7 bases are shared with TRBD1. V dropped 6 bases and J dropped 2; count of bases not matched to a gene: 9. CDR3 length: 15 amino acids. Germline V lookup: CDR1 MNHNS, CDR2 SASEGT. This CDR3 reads CASSRDRADQETQYF. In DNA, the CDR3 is TGTGCCAGCAGCCGTGACAGGGCAGATCAAGAGACCCAGTACTTC.

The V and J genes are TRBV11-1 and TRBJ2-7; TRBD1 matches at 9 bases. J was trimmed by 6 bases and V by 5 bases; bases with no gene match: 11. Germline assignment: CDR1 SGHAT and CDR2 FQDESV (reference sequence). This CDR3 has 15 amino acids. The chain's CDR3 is CASSRTGQGPSEQYF. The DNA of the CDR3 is TGTGCCAGCAGCCGCACTGGACAGGGGCCAAGCGAGCAGTACTTC. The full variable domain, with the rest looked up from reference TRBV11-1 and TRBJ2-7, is EAEVAQSPRYKITEKSQAVAFWCDPISGHATLYWYRQILGQGPELLVQFQDESVVDDSQLPKDRFSAERLKGVDSTLKIQPAELGDSAMYLCASSRTGQGPSEQYFGPGTRLTVT.

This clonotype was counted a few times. This CDR3 reads CSVRSGPFSTDTQYF. The CDR3 DNA follows: TGCAGCGTGCGATCAGGACCGTTTAGCACAGATACGCAGTATTTT. This sequence joins TRBV29-1 and TRBJ2-3; D gene unclear. Germline assignment: CDR1 SQVTM and CDR2 ANQGSEA. V was pared by 6 bases and J by 0 bases, with 16 bases between. This CDR3 comprises 15 residues.

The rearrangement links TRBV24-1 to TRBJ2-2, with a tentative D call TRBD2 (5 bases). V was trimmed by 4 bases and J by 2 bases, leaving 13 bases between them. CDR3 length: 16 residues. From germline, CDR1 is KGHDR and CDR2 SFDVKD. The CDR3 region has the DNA TGTGCCACCAGTGAGCCCCCTAGCACCAACACCGGGGAGCTGTTTTTT. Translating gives CATSEPPSTNTGELFF.

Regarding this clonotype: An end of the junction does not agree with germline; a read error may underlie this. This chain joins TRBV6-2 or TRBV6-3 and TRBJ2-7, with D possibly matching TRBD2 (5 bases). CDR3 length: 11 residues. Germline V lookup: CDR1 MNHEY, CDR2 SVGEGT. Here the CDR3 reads CASSYGLRSAF. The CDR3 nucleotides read TGTGCCAGCAGTTACGGACTCCGGAGTGCGTTC.

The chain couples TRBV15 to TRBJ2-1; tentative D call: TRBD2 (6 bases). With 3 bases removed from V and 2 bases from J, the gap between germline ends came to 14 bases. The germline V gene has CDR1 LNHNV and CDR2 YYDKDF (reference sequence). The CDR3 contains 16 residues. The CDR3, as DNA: TGTGCCACCAGCAGTCCAACGGGACTTACCTACAATGAGCAGTTCTTC. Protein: CATSSPTGLTYNEQFF.

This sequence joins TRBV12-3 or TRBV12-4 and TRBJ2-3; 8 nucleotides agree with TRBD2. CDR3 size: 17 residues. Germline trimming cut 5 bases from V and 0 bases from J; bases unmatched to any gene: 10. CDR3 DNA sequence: TGTGCCAGCAGTGCGACCAGACTAGCGATTAGCACAGATACGCAGTATTTT. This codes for CASSATRLAISTDTQYF.

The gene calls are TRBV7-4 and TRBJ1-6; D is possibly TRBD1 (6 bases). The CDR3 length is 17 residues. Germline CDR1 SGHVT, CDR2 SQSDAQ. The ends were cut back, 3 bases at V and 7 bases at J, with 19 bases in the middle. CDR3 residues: CASSFRTQAGTNSPLHF. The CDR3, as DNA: TGTGCCAGCAGCTTTAGGACCCAAGCCGGGACAAATTCACCCCTCCACTTT.

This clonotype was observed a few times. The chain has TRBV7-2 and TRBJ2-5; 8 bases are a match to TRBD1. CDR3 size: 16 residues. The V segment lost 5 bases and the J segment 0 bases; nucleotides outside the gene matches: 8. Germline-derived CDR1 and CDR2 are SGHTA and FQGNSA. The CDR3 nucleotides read TGTGCCAGCAGCAAATCGGGACAGGCGTACCAAGAGACCCAGTACTTC. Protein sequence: CASSKSGQAYQETQYF.

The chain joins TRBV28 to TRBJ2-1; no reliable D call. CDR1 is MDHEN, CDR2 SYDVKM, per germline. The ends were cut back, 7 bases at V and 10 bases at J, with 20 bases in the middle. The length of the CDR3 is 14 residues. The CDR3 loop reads CASNDVSLAGEQFF. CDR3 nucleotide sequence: TGTGCCAGCAACGATGTTTCTTTAGCTGGCGAGCAGTTCTTC.

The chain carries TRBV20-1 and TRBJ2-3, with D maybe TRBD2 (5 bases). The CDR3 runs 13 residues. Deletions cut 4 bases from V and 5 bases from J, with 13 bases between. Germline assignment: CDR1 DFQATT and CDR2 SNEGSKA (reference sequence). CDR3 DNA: TGCAGTGCTACCGGACCGGGGTTAGATACGCAGTATTTT. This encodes CSATGPGLDTQYF.

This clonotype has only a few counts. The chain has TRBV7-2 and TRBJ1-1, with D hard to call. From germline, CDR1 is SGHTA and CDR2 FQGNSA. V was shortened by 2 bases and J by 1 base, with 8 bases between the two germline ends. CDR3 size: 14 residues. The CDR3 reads CASSLSMTNTEAFF. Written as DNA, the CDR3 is TGTGCCAGCAGCTTAAGTATGACGAACACTGAAGCTTTCTTT.

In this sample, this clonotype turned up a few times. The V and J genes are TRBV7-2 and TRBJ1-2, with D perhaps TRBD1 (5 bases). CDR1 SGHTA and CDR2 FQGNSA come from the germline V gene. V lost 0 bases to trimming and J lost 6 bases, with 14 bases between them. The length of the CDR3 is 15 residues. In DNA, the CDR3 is TGTGCCAGCAGCTTAGCGTTGGGACGGATAGATGGCTACACCTTC. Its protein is CASSLALGRIDGYTF.

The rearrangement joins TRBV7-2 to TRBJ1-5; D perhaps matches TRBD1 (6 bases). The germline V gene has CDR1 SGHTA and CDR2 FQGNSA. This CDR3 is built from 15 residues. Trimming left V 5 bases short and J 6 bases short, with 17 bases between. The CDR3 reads CASSDRMGGAQPQHF. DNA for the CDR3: TGTGCCAGCAGCGATAGGATGGGGGGGGCTCAGCCCCAGCATTTT.

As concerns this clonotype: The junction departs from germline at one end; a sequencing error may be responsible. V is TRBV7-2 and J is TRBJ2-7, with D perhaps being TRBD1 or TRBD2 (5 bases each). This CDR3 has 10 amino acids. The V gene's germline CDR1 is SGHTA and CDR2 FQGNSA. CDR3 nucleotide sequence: TGTGCCAGCAGCTTAACGGGGCTCATATTC. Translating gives CASSLTGLIF.

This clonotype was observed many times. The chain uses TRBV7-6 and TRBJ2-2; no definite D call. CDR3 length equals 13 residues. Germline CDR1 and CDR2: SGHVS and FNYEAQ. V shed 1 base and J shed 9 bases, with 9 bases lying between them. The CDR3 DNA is TGTGCCAGCAGCTTAGAGGCGAGGCGGGAGCTGTTTTTT. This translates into CASSLEARRELFF. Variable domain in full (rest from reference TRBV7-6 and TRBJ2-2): GAGVSQSPRYKVTKRGQDVALRCDPISGHVSLYWYRQALGQGPEFLTYFNYEAQQDKSGLPNDRFSAERPEGSISTLTIQRTEQRDSAMYRCASSLEARRELFFGEGSRLTVL.

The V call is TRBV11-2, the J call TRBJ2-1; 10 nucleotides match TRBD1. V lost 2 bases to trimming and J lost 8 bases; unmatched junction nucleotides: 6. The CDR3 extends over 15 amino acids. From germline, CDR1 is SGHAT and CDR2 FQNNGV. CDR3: CASSLWDRGKYEQFF. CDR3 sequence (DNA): TGTGCCAGCAGCTTATGGGACAGGGGAAAATATGAGCAGTTCTTC.

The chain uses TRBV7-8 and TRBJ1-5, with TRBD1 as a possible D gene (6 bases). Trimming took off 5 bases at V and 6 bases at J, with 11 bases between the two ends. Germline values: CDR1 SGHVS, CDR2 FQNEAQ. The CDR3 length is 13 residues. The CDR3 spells CASSPGGIQPQHF. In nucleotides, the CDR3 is TGTGCCAGCAGCCCCGGGGGCATTCAGCCCCAGCATTTT.

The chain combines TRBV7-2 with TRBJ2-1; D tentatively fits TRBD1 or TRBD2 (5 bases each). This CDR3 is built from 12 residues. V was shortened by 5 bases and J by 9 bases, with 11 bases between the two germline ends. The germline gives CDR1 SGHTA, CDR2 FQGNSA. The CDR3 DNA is TGTGCCAGCAGCAACCCTGGGGGTGAGCAGTTCTTC. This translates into CASSNPGGEQFF.

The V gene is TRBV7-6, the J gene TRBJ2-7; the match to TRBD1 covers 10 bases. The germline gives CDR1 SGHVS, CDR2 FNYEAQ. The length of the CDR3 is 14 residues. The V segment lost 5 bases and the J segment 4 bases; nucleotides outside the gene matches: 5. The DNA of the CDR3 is TGTGCCAGCAGCGCCGGGACAGGGGTTTACGAGCAGTACTTC. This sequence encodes CASSAGTGVYEQYF.

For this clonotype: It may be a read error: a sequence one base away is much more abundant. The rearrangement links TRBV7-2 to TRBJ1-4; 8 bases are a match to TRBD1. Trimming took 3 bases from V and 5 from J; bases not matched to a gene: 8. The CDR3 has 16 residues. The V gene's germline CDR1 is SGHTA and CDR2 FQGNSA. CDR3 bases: TGTGCCAGCAGCTTTGCGCGGGGACAGGCGAATGAAAAACTGTTTTTT. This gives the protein CASSFARGQANEKLFF.